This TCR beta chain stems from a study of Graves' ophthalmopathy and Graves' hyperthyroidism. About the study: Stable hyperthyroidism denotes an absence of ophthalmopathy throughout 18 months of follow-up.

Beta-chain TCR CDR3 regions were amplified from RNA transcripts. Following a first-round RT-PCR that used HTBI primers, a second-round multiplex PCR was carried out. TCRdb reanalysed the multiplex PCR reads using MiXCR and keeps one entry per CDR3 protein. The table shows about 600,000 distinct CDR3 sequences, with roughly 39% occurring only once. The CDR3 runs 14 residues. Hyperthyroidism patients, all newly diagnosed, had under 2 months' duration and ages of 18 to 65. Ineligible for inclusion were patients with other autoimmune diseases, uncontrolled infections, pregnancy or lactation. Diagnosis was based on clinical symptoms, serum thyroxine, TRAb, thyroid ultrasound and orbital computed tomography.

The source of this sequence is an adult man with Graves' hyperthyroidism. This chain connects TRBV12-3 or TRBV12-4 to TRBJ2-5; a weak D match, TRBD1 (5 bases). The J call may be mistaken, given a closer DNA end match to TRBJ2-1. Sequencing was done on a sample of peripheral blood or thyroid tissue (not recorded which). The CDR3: CASSLGQGVNEQFF. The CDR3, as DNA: TGTGCCAGCAGTTTAGGGCAGGGCGTCAATGAGCAGTTCTTC.